The 5 T cell receptor beta chains below all came from one sample that was sequenced in a study of T cell changes during pregnancy in multiple sclerosis. Sequencing was performed with immunoSEQ multiplex PCR; in TCRdb, only in-frame clones are kept and a portion is missing. The sample records roughly 80,000 clones, roughly 94% being singletons. Sequences were derived from peripheral blood, sampled before pregnancy. These receptors originate from a female donor with multiple sclerosis, enrolled in a pregnancy study.

CDR3 in DNA: TGTGCCAGCAGCCCCAGGAGGGGCTATGGCTACACCTTC. This encodes CASSPRRGYGYTF. The V call is TRBV21-1, the J call TRBJ1-2. TRBV21-1 is described as a pseudogene. The CDR3 runs to 13 residues.

The chain recombines TRBV18 with TRBJ2-6, with TRBD1 as a possible D gene (5 bases). The ends were cut back, 6 bases at V and 2 bases at J, with 11 bases in the middle. This CDR3 has 15 amino acids. Germline V gives CDR1 KGHSH, CDR2 LQKENI. CDR3 bases: TGTGCCAGCTCGCCTGACAGTCCTGGGGCCAACGTCCTGACTTTC. The encoded protein is CASSPDSPGANVLTF.

The gene calls are TRBV11-2 and TRBJ2-2, with TRBD1 matching 7 bases. The germline V gene has CDR1 SGHAT and CDR2 FQNNGV. With 4 bases clipped from V and 6 bases from J, the junction kept 14 bases outside the gene matches. CDR3 length: 17 residues. The CDR3 sequence: CASSSQDDRVMAGELFF. CDR3 in DNA: TGTGCCAGCAGCTCCCAAGACGACAGGGTGATGGCCGGGGAGCTGTTTTTT.

The V gene is TRBV7-8, the J gene TRBJ1-3; D perhaps matches TRBD1 (5 bases). This CDR3 is built from 17 residues. V was pared by 2 bases and J by 4 bases, with 18 bases between. Germline CDR1 reads SGHVS; CDR2 reads FQNEAQ. CDR3 residues: CASSLRPAGTSGNTIYF. As DNA, the CDR3 is TGTGCCAGCAGCTTACGTCCAGCCGGGACTTCAGGAAACACCATATATTTT. Supplemented by reference TRBV7-8 and TRBJ1-3, the full variable domain reads GAGVSQSPRYKVAKRGQDVALRCDPISGHVSLFWYQQALGQGPEFLTYFQNEAQLDKSGLPSDRFFAERPEGSVSTLKIQRTQQEDSAVYLCASSLRPAGTSGNTIYFGEGSWLTVV.

This clone was recorded only once. The chain is built from TRBV7-9 and TRBJ2-5; maybe TRBD2 (5 bases). Germline CDR1 and CDR2: SEHNR and FQNEAQ (reference sequence). CDR3 length: 14 amino acids. Trimming cost V 2 bases and J 3 bases, with 10 bases left between them. The CDR3 sequence is CASSLSTAEETQYF. CDR3 sequence (DNA): TGTGCCAGCAGCTTAAGCACAGCGGAAGAGACCCAGTACTTC. The variable domain in full, with the rest retrieved from reference TRBV7-9 and TRBJ2-5, is DTGVSQNPRHKITKRGQNVTFRCDPISEHNRLYWYRQTLGQGPEFLTYFQNEAQLEKSRLLSDRFSAERPKGSFSTLEIQRTEQGDSAMYLCASSLSTAEETQYFGPGTRLLVL.